This TCR beta chain stems from a study of shared clonotypes between healthy human individuals. Clones were read by immunoSEQ multiplex PCR, and TCRdb kept only the in-frame ones, dropping some. This sample carries nearly 750,000 clones, around 77% of them seen once, and the ten largest clones take approximately 2%. This clone occurred many times. The CDR3 consists of 13 residues. Germline-derived CDR1 and CDR2 are WNHNN and SYGVQD (reference sequence). V shed 4 bases and J shed 1 base, with 8 bases lying between them. The TCR comes from a woman between 25 and 40 years old in good health. Sequences were obtained from memory CD4+ T cells sorted from blood. As for subset: CD45RA-negative fraction. J is TRBJ2-7 and V is TRBV10-1; TRBD2 might be the D (5 bases). The CDR3 sequence: CASSGERSYEQYF. The DNA for the CDR3 is TGCGCCAGCAGTGGTGAGCGGTCCTACGAGCAGTACTTC.